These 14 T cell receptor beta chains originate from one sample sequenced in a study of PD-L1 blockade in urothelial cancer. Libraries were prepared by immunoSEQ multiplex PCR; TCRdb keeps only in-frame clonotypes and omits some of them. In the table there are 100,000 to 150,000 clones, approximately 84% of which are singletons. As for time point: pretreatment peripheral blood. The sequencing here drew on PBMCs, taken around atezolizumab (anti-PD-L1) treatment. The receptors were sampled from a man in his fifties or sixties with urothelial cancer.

DNA for the CDR3: TGTGCCAGCTACACCGGACAATATAATTCACCCCTCCACTTT. This codes for CASYTGQYNSPLHF. The chain has TRBV6-5 and TRBJ1-6, with D perhaps TRBD1 (5 bases). Germline CDR1 is MNHEY and CDR2 is SVGAGI. The CDR3 consists of 14 residues. With 8 bases removed from V and 4 bases from J, the gap between germline ends came to 12 bases.

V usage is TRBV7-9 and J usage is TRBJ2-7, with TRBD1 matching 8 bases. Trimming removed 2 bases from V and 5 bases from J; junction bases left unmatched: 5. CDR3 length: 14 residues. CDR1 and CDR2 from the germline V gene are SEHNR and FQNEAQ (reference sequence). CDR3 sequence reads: CASSLLGQGDEQYF. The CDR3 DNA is TGTGCCAGCAGCTTACTCGGACAGGGCGACGAGCAGTACTTC.

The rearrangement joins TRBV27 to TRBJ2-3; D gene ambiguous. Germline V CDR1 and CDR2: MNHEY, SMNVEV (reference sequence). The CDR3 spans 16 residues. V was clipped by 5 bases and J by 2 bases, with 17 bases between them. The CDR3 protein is CASSPRHLTPTDTQYF. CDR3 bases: TGTGCCAGCAGTCCGCGACACCTCACCCCCACAGATACGCAGTATTTT.

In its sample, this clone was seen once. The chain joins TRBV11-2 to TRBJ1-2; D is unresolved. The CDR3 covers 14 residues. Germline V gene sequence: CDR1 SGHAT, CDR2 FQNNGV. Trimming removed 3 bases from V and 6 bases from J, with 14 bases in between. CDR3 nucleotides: TGTGCCAGCAGCTTTTGGCGAAAAAGCGATGGCTACACCTTC. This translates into CASSFWRKSDGYTF. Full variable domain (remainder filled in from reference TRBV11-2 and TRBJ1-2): EAGVAQSPRYKIIEKRQSVAFWCNPISGHATLYWYQQILGQGPKLLIQFQNNGVVDDSQLPKDRFSAERLKGVDSTLKIQPAKLEDSAVYLCASSFWRKSDGYTFGSGTRLTVV.

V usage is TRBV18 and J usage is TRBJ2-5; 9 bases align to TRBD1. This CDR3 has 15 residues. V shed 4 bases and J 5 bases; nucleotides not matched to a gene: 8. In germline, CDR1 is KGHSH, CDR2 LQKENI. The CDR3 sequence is CASSLTGQGGETQYF. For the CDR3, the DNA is TGTGCCAGCTCACTAACGGGACAGGGCGGTGAGACCCAGTACTTC.

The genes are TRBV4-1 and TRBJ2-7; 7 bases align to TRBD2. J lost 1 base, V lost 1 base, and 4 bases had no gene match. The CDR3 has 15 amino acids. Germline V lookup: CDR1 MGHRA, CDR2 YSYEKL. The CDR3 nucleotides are TGCGCCAGCAGCCAAGTCGGGGGGTCGTCCTACGAGCAGTACTTC. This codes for CASSQVGGSSYEQYF.

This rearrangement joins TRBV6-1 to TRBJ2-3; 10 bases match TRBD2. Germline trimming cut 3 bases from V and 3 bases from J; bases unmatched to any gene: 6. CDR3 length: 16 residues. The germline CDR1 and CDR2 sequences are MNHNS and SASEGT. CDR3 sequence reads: CASSDLLAGPTDTQYF. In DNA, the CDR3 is TGTGCCAGCAGTGATCTACTAGCGGGGCCTACAGATACGCAGTATTTT.

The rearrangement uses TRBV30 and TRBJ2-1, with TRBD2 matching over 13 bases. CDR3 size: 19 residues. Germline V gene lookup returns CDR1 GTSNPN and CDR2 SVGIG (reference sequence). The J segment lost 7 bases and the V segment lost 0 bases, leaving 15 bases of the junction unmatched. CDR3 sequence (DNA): TGTGCCTGGAGTGTAGGTCGGACTAGCGGGAGCTGGAAGGGGAATGAGCAGTTCTTC. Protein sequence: CAWSVGRTSGSWKGNEQFF.

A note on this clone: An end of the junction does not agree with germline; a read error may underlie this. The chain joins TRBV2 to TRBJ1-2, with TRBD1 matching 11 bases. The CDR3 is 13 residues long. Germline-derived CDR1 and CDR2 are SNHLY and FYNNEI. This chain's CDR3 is CASSERTGGRLAF. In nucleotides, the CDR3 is TGTGCCAGCAGTGAGCGGACAGGGGGCAGACTAGCCTTC.

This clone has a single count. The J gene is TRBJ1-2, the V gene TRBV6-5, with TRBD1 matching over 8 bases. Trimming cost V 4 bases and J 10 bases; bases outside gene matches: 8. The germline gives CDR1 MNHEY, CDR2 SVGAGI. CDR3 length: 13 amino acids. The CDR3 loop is CASSSRPTGVYTF. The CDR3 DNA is TGTGCCAGCAGTTCCCGACCGACAGGGGTCTACACCTTC.

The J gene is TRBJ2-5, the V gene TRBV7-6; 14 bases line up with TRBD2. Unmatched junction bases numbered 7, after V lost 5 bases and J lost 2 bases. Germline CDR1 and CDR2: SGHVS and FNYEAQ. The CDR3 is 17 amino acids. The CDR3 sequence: CASSRPGLAGGQETQYF. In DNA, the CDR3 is TGTGCCAGCAGCCGCCCCGGACTAGCGGGAGGTCAAGAGACCCAGTACTTC.

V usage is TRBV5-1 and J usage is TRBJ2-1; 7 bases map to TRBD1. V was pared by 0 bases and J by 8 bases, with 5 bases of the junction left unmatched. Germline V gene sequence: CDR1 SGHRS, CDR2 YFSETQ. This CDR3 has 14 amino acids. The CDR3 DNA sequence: TGCGCCAGCAGCTTGGCCGTCACAGGGGATGAGCAGTTCTTC. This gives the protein CASSLAVTGDEQFF.

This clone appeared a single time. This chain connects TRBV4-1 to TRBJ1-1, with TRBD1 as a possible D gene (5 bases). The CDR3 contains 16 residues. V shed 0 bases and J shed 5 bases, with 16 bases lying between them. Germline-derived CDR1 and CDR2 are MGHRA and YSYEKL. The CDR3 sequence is CASSQEGQGTVTEAFF. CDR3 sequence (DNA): TGCGCCAGCAGCCAAGAAGGGCAGGGAACTGTTACTGAAGCTTTCTTT.

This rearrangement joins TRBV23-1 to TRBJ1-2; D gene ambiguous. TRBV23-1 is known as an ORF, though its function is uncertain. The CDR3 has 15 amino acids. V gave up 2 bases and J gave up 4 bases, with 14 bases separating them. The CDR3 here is CASSQRRGALYGYTF. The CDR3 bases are TGCGCCAGCAGTCAACGTCGAGGAGCCCTCTATGGCTACACCTTC.